A single sample is the source of the 10 T cell receptor beta chains below, sequenced in a study of OX40 agonist ivuxolimab in advanced cancers. Generated by immunoSEQ multiplex PCR, the TCRdb table keeps only in-frame clones and is missing some. Of over 75,000 clones listed, around 85% are singletons. The material sequenced was CD4+ or CD8+ T cells sorted from blood, taken in a trial of the OX40 agonist ivuxolimab. The source is an adult with an advanced solid tumor such as melanoma, head and neck, liver or kidney cancer.

The V and J genes are TRBV18 and TRBJ1-1; no firm D call. Per the germline V gene, CDR1 is KGHSH and CDR2 is LQKENI. The CDR3 is made up of 14 amino acids. Trimming cost V 5 bases and J 4 bases, with 14 bases left between them. Here the CDR3 reads CASSNRAEGTEAFF. CDR3 coding DNA: TGTGCCAGCTCAAACCGGGCCGAAGGCACTGAAGCTTTCTTT. The whole variable domain, remainder taken from reference TRBV18 and TRBJ1-1, is NAGVMQNPRHLVRRRGQEARLRCSPMKGHSHVYWYRQLPEEGLKFMVYLQKENIIDESGMPKERFSAEFPKEGPSILRIQQVVRGDSAAYFCASSNRAEGTEAFFGQGTRLTVV.

This rearrangement joins TRBV28 to TRBJ2-7; 7 bases fit TRBD1. The junction had 6 bases not matched to a gene; V was cut back by 5 bases and J by 5 bases. The CDR3 length is 13 residues. The V gene's germline CDR1 is MDHEN and CDR2 SYDVKM. The CDR3 loop is CASSLSDRDEQYF. The DNA of the CDR3 is TGTGCCAGCAGTCTCTCCGACAGGGACGAGCAGTACTTC.

This chain connects TRBV27 to TRBJ1-3; the D is unclear. V dropped 9 bases and J dropped 6 bases, with 21 bases sitting between them. The germline V gene has CDR1 MNHEY and CDR2 SMNVEV (reference sequence). This CDR3 has 15 amino acids. The CDR3 is CARTRLPNQLNTIYF. The CDR3 DNA reads as TGTGCCAGGACCCGATTACCGAATCAATTAAACACCATATATTTT.

The V gene is TRBV28, the J gene TRBJ1-2; weak D call: TRBD1 (5 bases). In germline, CDR1 is MDHEN, CDR2 SYDVKM. The V end lost 2 bases, the J end lost 2 bases, and 9 bases lay between the germline ends. This CDR3 is 14 amino acids long. This chain's CDR3 is CASSLTGENYGYTF. The CDR3 DNA follows: TGTGCCAGCAGTTTAACAGGAGAGAACTATGGCTACACCTTC.

V gene TRBV27 combines with J gene TRBJ1-3; D is possibly TRBD1 (5 bases). The V and J ends lost 6 bases and 3 bases respectively, with 18 bases between them. This CDR3 is 16 amino acids long. The germline CDR1 and CDR2 sequences are MNHEY and SMNVEV (reference sequence). The CDR3 loop reads CASRDLGGRHGNTIYF. The CDR3 nucleotides read TGTGCCAGCAGGGATCTGGGGGGGAGACATGGAAACACCATATATTTT.

The gene calls are TRBV5-1 and TRBJ1-3, with D uncertain. The CDR3 covers 16 residues. Germline values: CDR1 SGHRS, CDR2 YFSETQ. Trimming removed 4 bases at V and 7 bases at J, with 21 bases between. CDR3 region: CASSPGGNTNGNTIYF. The DNA of the CDR3 is TGCGCCAGCAGCCCGGGAGGGAATACTAATGGGAACACCATATATTTT.

This chain uses TRBV4-3 with TRBJ2-1, with a tentative D call TRBD1 (6 bases). This CDR3 contains 16 residues. Germline assignment: CDR1 LGHNA and CDR2 YSLEER. V was pared by 3 bases and J by 0 bases, with 12 bases between. The CDR3 is CASSQGAESSYNEQFF. DNA of the CDR3: TGCGCCAGCAGCCAGGGGGCAGAGAGCTCCTACAATGAGCAGTTCTTC.

V usage is TRBV5-1 and J usage is TRBJ2-5; 8 positions agree with TRBD1. The CDR3 has 15 residues. Germline CDR1 is SGHRS and CDR2 is YFSETQ. The J segment lost 5 bases and the V segment lost 5 bases, leaving 11 bases of the junction unmatched. CDR3 bases: TGCGCCAGCAGAGTTCAGGGGGCTGTGGTGGAGACCCAGTACTTC. This encodes CASRVQGAVVETQYF. The entire variable domain, with the rest obtained from reference TRBV5-1 and TRBJ2-5, is as follows: KAGVTQTPRYLIKTRGQQVTLSCSPISGHRSVSWYQQTPGQGLQFLFEYFSETQRNKGNFPGRFSGRQFSNSRSEMNVSTLELGDSALYLCASRVQGAVVETQYFGPGTRLLVL.

For the CDR3, the DNA is TGCGCCAGCAGCTTGAGTAGATACGGAGACTATGGCTACACCTTC. Protein sequence: CASSLSRYGDYGYTF. J is TRBJ1-2 and V is TRBV5-1; D is unresolved. The CDR3 consists of 15 residues. From germline, CDR1 is SGHRS and CDR2 YFSETQ. Trimming removed 1 base from V and 3 bases from J, with 13 bases in between. The entire variable domain, with the rest obtained from reference TRBV5-1 and TRBJ1-2, is as follows: KAGVTQTPRYLIKTRGQQVTLSCSPISGHRSVSWYQQTPGQGLQFLFEYFSETQRNKGNFPGRFSGRQFSNSRSEMNVSTLELGDSALYLCASSLSRYGDYGYTFGSGTRLTVV.

The rearrangement joins TRBV19 to TRBJ2-5, with 11 bases identical to TRBD2. The J call is in doubt because the DNA end fits TRBJ2-7 better. The V gene's germline CDR1 is LNHDA and CDR2 SQIVND (reference sequence). CDR3 length equals 15 residues. CDR3 nucleotides: TGTGCCAGTAGCTACCTAGCGGGAGGCTCCTACGAGCAGTACTTC. Its protein product is CASSYLAGGSYEQYF.